The source of this T cell receptor beta chain is a study of cytomegalovirus exposure and HLA in healthy donors. General study points: Under in vitro conditions, a few CMV-associated chains were confirmed as specific for CMV antigens.

Germline loops: CDR1 SQVTM, CDR2 ANQGSEA. Trimming removed 5 bases from V and 4 bases from J; junction bases left unmatched: 8. The CDR3 contains 15 residues. As concerns this clone: Its antigen is not identified.

13 Jbeta primers and 60 Vbeta primers were used for the PCR. Produced via immunoSEQ multiplex PCR; TCRdb's table is partial and in-frame only. The sample includes roughly 120,000 clones, around three quarters seen only once; the top ten take roughly 8%. V usage is TRBV29-1 and J usage is TRBJ2-3; 11 bases align to TRBD1. The sequence came from a woman aged 45-65 years in good health and CMV-seropositive. The sample consisted of PBMCs. The DNA for the CDR3 is TGCAGCGTTAGAGTAGGACAGGGGGCCCCAGATACGCAGTATTTT. Encoded protein: CSVRVGQGAPDTQYF.